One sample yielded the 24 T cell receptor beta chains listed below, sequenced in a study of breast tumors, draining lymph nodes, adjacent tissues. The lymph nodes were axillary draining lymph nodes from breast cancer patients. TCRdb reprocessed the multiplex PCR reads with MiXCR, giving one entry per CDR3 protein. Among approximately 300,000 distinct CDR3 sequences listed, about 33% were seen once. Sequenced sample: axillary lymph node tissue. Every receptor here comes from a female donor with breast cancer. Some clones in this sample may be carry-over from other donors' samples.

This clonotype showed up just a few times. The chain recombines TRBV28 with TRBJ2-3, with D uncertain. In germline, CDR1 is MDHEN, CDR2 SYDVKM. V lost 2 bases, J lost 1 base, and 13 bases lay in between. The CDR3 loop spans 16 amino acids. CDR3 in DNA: TGTGCCAGCAGTTTAGAACAGCCGTCGGGCACAGATACGCAGTATTTT. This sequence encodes CASSLEQPSGTDTQYF.

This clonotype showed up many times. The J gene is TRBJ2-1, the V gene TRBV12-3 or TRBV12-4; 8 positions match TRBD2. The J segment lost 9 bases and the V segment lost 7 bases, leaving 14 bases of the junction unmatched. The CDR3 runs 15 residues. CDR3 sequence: CASTPRERESGEQFF. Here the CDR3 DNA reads TGTGCCAGCACCCCTAGGGAGCGGGAGTCGGGTGAGCAGTTCTTC.

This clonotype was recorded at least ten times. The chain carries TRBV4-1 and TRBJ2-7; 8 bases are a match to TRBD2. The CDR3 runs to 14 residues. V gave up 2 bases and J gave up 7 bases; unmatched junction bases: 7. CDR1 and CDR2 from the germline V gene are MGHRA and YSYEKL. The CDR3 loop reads CASSQSWTSYEQYF. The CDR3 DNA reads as TGCGCCAGCAGCCAATCATGGACTAGCTATGAGCAGTACTTC.

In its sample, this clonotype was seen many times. The CDR3 DNA sequence: TGTGCCAGCAGCTTAGCGGGGAGTTGGTCACCCCTCCACTTT. It yields the protein CASSLAGSWSPLHF. The chain combines TRBV11-3 with TRBJ1-6, with D uncertain. The ends were cut back, 1 base at V and 10 bases at J, with 11 bases in the middle. Germline V gene lookup returns CDR1 SGHNT and CDR2 YENEEA. The CDR3 extends over 14 amino acids.

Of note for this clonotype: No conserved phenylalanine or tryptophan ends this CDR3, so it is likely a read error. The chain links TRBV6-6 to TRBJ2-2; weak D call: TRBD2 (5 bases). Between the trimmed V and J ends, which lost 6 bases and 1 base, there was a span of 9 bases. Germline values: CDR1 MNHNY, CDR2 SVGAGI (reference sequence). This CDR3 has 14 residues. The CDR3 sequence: CASRRAENTGELFL. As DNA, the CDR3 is TGTGCCAGCAGAAGAGCGGAGAACACCGGGGAGCTGTTTTTG.

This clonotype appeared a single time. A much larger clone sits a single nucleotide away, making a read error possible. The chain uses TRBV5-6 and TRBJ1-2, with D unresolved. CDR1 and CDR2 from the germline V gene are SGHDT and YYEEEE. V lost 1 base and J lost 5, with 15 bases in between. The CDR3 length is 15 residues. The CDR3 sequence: CASSLWSGELYGYTF. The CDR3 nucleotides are TGTGCCAGCAGCTTGTGGTCCGGGGAGCTTTATGGCTACACCTTC.

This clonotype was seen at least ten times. The CDR3 region is CASSWGLYNEQFF. CDR3 DNA: TGTGCCAGCAGCTGGGGACTGTACAATGAGCAGTTCTTC. The chain combines TRBV7-8 with TRBJ2-1; D possibly corresponds to TRBD2 (6 bases). The CDR3 has 13 residues. Germline CDR1 SGHVS, CDR2 FQNEAQ. The germline V and J ends were trimmed by 4 bases and 4 bases, with 8 bases remaining between them.

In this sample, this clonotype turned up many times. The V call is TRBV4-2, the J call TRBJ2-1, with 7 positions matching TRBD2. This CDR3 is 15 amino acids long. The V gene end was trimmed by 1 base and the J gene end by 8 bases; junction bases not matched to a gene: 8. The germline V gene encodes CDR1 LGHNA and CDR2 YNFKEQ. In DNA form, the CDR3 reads TGTGCCAGCAGCCAAGTTACCGCGGGAGAGGATGAGCAGTTCTTC. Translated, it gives CASSQVTAGEDEQFF.

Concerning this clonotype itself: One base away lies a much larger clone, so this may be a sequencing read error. The CDR3 region has the DNA TGTGCCAGCAGCTTCGGTAGGGGGCTGGGGGAAGAACTGTTTTTT. It yields the protein CASSFGRGLGEELFF. V usage is TRBV5-6 and J usage is TRBJ1-4; 7 nucleotides match TRBD1. V trimming: 2 bases; J trimming: 12 bases; junction bases outside the gene matches: 13. This CDR3 contains 15 residues. Germline CDR1 is SGHDT and CDR2 is YYEEEE.

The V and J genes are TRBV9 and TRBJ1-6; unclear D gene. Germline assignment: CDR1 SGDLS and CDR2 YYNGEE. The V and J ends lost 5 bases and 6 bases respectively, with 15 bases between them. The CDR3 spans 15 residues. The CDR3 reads CASSSHDTGNSPLHF. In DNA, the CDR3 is TGTGCCAGCAGTAGCCACGACACGGGTAATTCACCCCTCCACTTT.

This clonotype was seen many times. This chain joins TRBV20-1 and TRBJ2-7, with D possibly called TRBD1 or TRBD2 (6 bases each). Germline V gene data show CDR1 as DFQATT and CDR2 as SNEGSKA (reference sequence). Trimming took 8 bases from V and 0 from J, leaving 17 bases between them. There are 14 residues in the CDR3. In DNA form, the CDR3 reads TGCAGTCCAAAGGGGGGCGGCAGCTCCTACGAGCAGTACTTC. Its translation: CSPKGGGSSYEQYF.

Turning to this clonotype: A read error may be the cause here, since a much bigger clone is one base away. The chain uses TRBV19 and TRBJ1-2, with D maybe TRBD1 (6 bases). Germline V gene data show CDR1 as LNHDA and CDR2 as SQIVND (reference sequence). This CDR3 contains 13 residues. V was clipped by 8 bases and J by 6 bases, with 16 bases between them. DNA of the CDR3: TGTGCCAGTGGGGGCCACCCGGCCCATGGCTACACCTTC. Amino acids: CASGGHPAHGYTF.

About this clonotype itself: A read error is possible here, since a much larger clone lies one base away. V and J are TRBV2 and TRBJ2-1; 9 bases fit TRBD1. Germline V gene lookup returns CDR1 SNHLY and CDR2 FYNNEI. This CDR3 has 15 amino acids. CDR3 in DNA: TGTGCCAGCAGAAAAGGGACAGGGACCTACAATGAGCAGTCCTTC. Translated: CASRKGTGTYNEQSF.

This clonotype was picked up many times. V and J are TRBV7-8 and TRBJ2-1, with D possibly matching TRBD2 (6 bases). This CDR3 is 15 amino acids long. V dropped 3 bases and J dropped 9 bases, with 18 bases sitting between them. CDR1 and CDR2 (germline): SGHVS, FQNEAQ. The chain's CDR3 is CASSFKTSRFVEQFF. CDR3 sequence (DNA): TGTGCCAGCAGCTTCAAGACTAGTAGGTTTGTTGAGCAGTTCTTC.

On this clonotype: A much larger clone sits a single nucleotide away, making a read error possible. The CDR3 reads CVSSPGLAGNTGELFF. The CDR3 bases are TGTGTCAGCAGTCCGGGACTAGCGGGGAACACCGGGGAGCTGTTTTTT. The V gene is TRBV9, the J gene TRBJ2-2, with 12 nucleotides matching TRBD2. The CDR3 length is 16 residues. Germline CDR1 and CDR2: SGDLS and YYNGEE.

The chain's CDR3 is CSAREQGFQYGYTF. The CDR3, as DNA: TGCAGTGCTAGGGAGCAGGGGTTTCAGTATGGCTACACCTTC. The genes are TRBV20-1 and TRBJ1-2, with D perhaps TRBD1 (6 bases). Between the trimmed V and J ends, which lost 3 bases and 5 bases, there was a span of 16 bases. Germline V lookup: CDR1 DFQATT, CDR2 SNEGSKA (reference sequence). The CDR3 contains 14 residues.

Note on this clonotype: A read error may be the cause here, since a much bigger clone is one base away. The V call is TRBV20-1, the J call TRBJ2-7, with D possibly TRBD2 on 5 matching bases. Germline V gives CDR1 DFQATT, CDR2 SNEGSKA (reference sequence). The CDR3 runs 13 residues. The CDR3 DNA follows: TGCAGTGCTAGGTCCATGTCAGACTACGAGCAGCACTTC. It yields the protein CSARSMSDYEQHF.

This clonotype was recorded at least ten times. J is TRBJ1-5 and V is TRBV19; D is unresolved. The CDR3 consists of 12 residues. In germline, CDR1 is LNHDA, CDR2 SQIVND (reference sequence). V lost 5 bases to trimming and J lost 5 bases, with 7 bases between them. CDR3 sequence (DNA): TGTGCCAGTAGTTCAGGCTATCAGCCCCAGCATTTT. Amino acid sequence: CASSSGYQPQHF.

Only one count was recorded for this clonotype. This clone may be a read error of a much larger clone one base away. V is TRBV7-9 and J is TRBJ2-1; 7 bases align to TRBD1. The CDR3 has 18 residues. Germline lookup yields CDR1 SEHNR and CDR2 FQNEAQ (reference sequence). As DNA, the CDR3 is TGTGCCAGCAGCAAGACAGGGAGTCTCGCGGTCTCCTACCATGAGCAGTTCTTC. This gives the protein CASSKTGSLAVSYHEQFF.

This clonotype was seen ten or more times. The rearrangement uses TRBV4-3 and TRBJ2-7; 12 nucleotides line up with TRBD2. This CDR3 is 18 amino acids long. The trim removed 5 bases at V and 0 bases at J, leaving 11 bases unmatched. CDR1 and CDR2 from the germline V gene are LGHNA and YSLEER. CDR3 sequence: CASSFGRTSGTPSYEQYF. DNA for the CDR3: TGCGCCAGCAGCTTTGGGAGGACTAGCGGGACCCCCTCCTACGAGCAGTACTTC.

This chain's CDR3 is CASSLPGQGPQHF. The CDR3 bases are TGTGCCAGCAGCCTACCGGGACAGGGGCCCCAGCATTTT. The V call is TRBV7-2, the J call TRBJ1-5, with 9 bases identical to TRBD1. This CDR3 is built from 13 residues. The V gene's germline CDR1 is SGHTA and CDR2 FQGNSA. Trimming at V came to 5 bases and at J to 9 bases, leaving 5 bases not matched to a gene.

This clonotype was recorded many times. CDR3 in amino acids: CATSRTSVNTGELFF. CDR3 nucleotide sequence: TGTGCCACCAGCAGGACTAGCGTGAACACCGGGGAGCTGTTTTTT. J is TRBJ2-2 and V is TRBV15; 8 nucleotides match TRBD2. Germline assignment: CDR1 LNHNV and CDR2 YYDKDF (reference sequence). The junction had 1 base not matched to a gene; V was cut back by 3 bases and J by 1 base. The CDR3 extends over 15 amino acids.

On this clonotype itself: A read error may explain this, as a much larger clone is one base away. CDR3 DNA sequence: TGTGCCAGTAGGGCCCCGACCCGAGGGCACAATGAGCAGTTCTTC. Its protein product is CASRAPTRGHNEQFF. The chain recombines TRBV19 with TRBJ2-1; D may be TRBD2 (5 bases). This CDR3 is 15 amino acids long. The ends were cut back, 6 bases at V and 5 bases at J, with 17 bases in the middle. Germline values: CDR1 LNHDA, CDR2 SQIVND (reference sequence).

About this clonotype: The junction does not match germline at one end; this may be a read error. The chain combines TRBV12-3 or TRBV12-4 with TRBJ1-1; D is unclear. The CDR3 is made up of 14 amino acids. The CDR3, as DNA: TGCGCCAGCAGTTTAAGGCCGGCGAACACTGAAGCTCTCTTT. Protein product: CASSLRPANTEALF.